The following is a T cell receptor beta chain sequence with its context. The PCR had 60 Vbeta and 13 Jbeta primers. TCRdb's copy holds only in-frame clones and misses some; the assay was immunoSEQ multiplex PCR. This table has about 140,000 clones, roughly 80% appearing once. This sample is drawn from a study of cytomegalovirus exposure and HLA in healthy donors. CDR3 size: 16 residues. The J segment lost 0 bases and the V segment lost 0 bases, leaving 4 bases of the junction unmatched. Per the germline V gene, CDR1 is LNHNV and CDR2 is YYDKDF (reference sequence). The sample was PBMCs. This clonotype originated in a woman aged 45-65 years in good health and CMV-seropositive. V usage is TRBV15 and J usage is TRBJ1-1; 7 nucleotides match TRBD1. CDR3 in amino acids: CATSRDRGYVNTEAFF. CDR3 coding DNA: TGTGCCACCAGCAGAGACAGGGGGTACGTGAACACTGAAGCTTTCTTT.